This T cell receptor (beta chain) is from a study of OX40 agonist ivuxolimab in advanced cancers. Turning to the study itself: The patients received ivuxolimab by intravenous route every 2 weeks at 0.01 to 10 mg/kg.

The CDR3 totals 15 residues. Germline lookup yields CDR1 SGHVS and CDR2 FNYEAQ. V was clipped by 1 base and J by 4 bases, with 11 bases between them. Sequenced by immunoSEQ multiplex PCR; TCRdb stores in-frame clones only, minus some. The sample consists of 25,000 to 35,000 clones, about 86% of them appearing once. Source: CD4+ or CD8+ T cells sorted from blood, taken in a trial of the OX40 agonist ivuxolimab. V gene TRBV7-6 combines with J gene TRBJ1-5, with a tentative D call TRBD1 (6 bases). This receptor was obtained from an adult with an advanced solid tumor such as melanoma, head and neck, liver or kidney cancer. CDR3 nucleotides: TGTGCCAGCAGCTTAGGTTTCCAGGGGAATCAGCCCCAGCATTTT. This gives the protein CASSLGFQGNQPQHF.